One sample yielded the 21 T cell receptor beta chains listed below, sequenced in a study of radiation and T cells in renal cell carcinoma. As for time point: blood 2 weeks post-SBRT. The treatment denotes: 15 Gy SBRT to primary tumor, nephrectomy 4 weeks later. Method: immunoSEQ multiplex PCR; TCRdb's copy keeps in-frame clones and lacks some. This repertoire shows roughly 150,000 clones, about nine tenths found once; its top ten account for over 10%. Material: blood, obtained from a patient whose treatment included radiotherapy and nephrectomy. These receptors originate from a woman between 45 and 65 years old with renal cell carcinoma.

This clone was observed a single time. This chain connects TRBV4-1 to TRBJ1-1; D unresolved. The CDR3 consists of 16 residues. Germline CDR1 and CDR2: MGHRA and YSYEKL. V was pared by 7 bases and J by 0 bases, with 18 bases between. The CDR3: CASTNRRSGMNTEAFF. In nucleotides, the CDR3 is TGCGCCAGCACCAACCGACGGAGTGGAATGAACACTGAAGCTTTCTTT.

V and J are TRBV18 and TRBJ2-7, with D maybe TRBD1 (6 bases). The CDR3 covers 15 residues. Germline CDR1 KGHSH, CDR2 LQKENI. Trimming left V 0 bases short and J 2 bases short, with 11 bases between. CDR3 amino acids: CASSPPNRETYEQYF. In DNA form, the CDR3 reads TGTGCCAGCTCACCACCGAACAGGGAGACCTACGAGCAGTACTTC.

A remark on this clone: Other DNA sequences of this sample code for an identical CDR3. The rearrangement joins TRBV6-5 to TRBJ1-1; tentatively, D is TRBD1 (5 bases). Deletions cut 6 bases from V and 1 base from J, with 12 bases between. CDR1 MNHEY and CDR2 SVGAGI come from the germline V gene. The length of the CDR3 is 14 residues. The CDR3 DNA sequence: TGTGCCAGCAGCTACGGGACTGGGAACACTGAAGCTTTCTTT. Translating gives CASSYGTGNTEAFF.

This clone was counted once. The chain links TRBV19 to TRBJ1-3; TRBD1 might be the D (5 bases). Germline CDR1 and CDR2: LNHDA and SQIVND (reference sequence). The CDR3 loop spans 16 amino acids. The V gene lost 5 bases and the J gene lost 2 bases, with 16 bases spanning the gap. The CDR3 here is CASSLDRAFPGNTIYF. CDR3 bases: TGTGCCAGTAGTCTTGACAGAGCTTTCCCTGGAAACACCATATATTTT.

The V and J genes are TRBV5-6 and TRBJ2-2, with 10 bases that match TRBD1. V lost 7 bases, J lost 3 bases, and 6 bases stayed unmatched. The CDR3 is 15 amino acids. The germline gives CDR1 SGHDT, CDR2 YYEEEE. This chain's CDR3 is CASAGTGVDTGELFF. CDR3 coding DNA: TGTGCCAGCGCCGGGACAGGGGTGGACACCGGGGAGCTGTTTTTT. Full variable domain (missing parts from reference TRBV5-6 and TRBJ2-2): DAGVTQSPTHLIKTRGQQVTLRCSPKSGHDTVSWYQQALGQGPQFIFQYYEEEERQRGNFPDRFSGHQFPNYSSELNVNALLLGDSALYLCASAGTGVDTGELFFGEGSRLTVL.

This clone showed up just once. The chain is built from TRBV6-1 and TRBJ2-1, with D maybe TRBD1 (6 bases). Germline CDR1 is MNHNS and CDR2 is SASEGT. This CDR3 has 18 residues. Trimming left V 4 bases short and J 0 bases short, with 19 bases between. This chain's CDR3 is CASSGLFGTGPSYNEQFF. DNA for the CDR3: TGTGCCAGCAGTGGATTATTTGGAACAGGGCCCTCCTACAATGAGCAGTTCTTC.

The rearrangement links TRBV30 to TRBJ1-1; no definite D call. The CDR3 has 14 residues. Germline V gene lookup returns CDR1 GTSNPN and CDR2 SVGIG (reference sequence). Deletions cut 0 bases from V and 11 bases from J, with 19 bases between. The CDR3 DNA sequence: TGTGCCTGGAGTGTAGGGATCGCAGAAACGACGGCTTTCTTT. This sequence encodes CAWSVGIAETTAFF.

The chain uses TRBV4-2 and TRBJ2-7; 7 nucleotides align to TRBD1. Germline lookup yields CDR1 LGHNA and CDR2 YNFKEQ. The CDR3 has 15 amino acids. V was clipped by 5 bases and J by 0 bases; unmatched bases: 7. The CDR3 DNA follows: TGTGCCAGCAGCTCATCCGGGACAGCCTCCTACGAGCAGTACTTC. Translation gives CASSSSGTASYEQYF.

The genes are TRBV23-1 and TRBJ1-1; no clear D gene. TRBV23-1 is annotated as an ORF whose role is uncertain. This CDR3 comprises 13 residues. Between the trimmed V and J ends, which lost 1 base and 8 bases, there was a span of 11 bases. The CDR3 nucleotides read TGCGCCAGCAGTCAATGTGCCGGTTCGGAAGCTTTCTTT. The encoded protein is CASSQCAGSEAFF.

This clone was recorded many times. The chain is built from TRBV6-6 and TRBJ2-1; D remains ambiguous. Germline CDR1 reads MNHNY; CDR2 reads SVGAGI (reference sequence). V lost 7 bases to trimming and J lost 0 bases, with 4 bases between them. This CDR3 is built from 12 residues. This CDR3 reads CASTPSYNEQFF. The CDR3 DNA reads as TGTGCCAGCACCCCCTCCTACAATGAGCAGTTCTTC.

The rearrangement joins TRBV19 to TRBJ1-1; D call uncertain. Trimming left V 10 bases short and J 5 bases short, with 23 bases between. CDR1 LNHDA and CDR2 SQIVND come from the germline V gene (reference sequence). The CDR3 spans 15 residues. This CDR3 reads CATTPQALRRTEAFF. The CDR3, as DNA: TGTGCCACTACACCTCAGGCCCTCAGGAGGACTGAAGCTTTCTTT.

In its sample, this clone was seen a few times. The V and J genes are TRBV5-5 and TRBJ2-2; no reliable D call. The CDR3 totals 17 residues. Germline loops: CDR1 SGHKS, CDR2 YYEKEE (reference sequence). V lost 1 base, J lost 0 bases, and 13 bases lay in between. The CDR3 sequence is CASSLISWQSNTGELFF. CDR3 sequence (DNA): TGTGCCAGCAGCTTGATATCATGGCAATCGAACACCGGGGAGCTGTTTTTT.

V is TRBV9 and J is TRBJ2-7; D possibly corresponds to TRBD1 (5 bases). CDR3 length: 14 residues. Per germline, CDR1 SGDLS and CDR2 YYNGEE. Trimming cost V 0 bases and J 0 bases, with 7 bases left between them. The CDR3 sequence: CASSVEQASYEQYF. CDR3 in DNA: TGTGCCAGCAGCGTAGAACAGGCCTCCTACGAGCAGTACTTC.

CDR3 DNA: TGCGGCTCACAGGGGACTAACTATGGCTACACCTTC. This translates into CGSQGTNYGYTF. The chain has TRBV29-1 and TRBJ1-2; TRBD1 aligns across 7 bases. The CDR3 length is 12 residues. Per the germline V gene, CDR1 is SQVTM and CDR2 is ANQGSEA. Complete variable domain (other parts from reference TRBV29-1 and TRBJ1-2): SAVISQKPSRDICQRGTSLTIQCQVDSQVTMMFWYRQQPGQSLTLIATANQGSEATYESGFVIDKFPISRPNLTFSTLTVSNMSPEDSSIYLCGSQGTNYGYTFGSGTRLTVV.

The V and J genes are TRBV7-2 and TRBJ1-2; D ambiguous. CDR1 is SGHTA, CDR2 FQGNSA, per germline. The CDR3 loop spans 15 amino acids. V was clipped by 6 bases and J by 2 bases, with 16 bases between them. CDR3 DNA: TGTGCCAGCAGACAACTGGTAGCCTCAAACTATGGCTACACCTTC. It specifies CASRQLVASNYGYTF.

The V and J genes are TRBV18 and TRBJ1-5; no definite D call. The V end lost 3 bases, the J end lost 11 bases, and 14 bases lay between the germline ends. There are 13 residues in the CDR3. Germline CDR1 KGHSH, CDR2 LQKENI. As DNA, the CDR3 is TGTGCCAGCTCACCCCAACCCCCAGGAGCCCAGCATTTT. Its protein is CASSPQPPGAQHF.

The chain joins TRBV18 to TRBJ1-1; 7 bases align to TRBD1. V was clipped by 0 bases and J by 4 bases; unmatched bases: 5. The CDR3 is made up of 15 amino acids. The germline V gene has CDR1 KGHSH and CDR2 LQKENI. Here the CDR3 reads CASSPPSQGGTEAFF. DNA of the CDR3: TGTGCCAGCTCACCACCCTCCCAGGGGGGCACTGAAGCTTTCTTT.

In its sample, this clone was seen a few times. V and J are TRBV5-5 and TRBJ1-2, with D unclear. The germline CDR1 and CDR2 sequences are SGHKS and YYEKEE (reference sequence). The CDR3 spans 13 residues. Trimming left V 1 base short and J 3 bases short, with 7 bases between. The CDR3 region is CASSLRSDYGYTF. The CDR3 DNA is TGTGCCAGCAGCTTGAGGTCGGACTATGGCTACACCTTC.

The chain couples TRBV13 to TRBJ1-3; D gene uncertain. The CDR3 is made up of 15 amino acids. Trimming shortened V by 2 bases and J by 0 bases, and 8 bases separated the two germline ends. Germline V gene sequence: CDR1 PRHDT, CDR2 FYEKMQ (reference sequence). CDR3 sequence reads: CASSLTGFSGNTIYF. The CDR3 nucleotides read TGTGCCAGCAGCTTAACCGGGTTCTCTGGAAACACCATATATTTT.

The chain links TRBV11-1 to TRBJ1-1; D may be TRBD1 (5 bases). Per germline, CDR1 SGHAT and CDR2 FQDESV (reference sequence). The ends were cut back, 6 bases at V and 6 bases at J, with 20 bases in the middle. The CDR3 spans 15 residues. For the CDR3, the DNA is TGTGCCAGCAGTTTCCGGGACCAATCGCTGGCTGAAGCTTTCTTT. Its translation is CASSFRDQSLAEAFF.

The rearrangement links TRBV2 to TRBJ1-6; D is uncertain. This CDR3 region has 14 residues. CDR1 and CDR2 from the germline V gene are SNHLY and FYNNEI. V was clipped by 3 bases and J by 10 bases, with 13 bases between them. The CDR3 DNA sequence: TGTGCCAGCAGTGAGCTAGTCCAAGGCTCACCCCTCCACTTT. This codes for CASSELVQGSPLHF.